These T cell receptor beta chains were read from a single sample in a study of T cells in Graves' hyperthyroidism and ophthalmopathy. TCRdb recomputed calls from the multiplex PCR reads with MiXCR, one row per CDR3 protein. Of about 640,000 distinct CDR3 sequences listed, less than 25% are singletons. What was sequenced was blood. The source is a man aged 30 to 39 with Graves' ophthalmopathy. Each CDR3 is given with its conserved first and last residue. Fields, in order: V gene, clone size, J gene, D gene, CDR3 DNA, CDR3 protein. A D gene is named only where the DNA matches it firmly. Only part of the rows carry a size: once, few, many, or a class if the clone is expanded.

TRBV10-1	.	TRBJ2-2	TRBD1	TGCGCCAGCAGTGAAGGGACAGGGGATGGCGGGGAGCTGTTTTTT	CASSEGTGDGGELFF
TRBV5-1	.	TRBJ2-2	TRBD1	TGCGCCAGCAGCTTCGACAGGGGGCACCAAACCGGGGAGCTGTTTTTT	CASSFDRGHQTGELFF
TRBV6-2/TRBV6-3	many	TRBJ1-2	.	TGTGCCAGCAGTCCCCTGGGGCCCAGCTATGGCTACACCTTC	CASSPLGPSYGYTF
TRBV2	many	TRBJ2-5	TRBD2	TGTGCCAGCAGTGAGGAGACTAGCGGGAGTGGGTACCAAGAGACCCAGTACTTC	CASSEETSGSGYQETQYF
TRBV30	.	TRBJ2-5	TRBD2	TGTGCCTGGAAGGCTAGCGGGATAAAGGGAGAGACCCAGTACTTC	CAWKASGIKGETQYF
TRBV24-1	few	TRBJ2-7	TRBD1	TGTGCCACCAGTGACTCCGGGACAGGGGATTTCGAGCAGTACTTC	CATSDSGTGDFEQYF
TRBV28	.	TRBJ1-2	.	TGTGCCAGCAGTCCCCCGTCGGGGACCTCTAGGGGCTACACCTTC	CASSPPSGTSRGYTF
TRBV28	many	TRBJ2-5	.	TGTGCCAGCACCCTCCGGGACTCCCCCGGGACCCAGTACTTC	CASTLRDSPGTQYF
TRBV3-1	many	TRBJ1-1	TRBD1	TGTGCCAGCAGCCATGGGACAGGGAACACTGAAGCTTTCTTT	CASSHGTGNTEAFF
TRBV6-1	.	TRBJ2-7	TRBD2	TGTGCTCTAATAGCGGGAAACTACGAGCAGTACTTC	CALIAGNYEQYF
TRBV6-1	few	TRBJ2-3	TRBD2	TGTGCCAGCAGTGAAACGGGACTAGCGGGAGCAGATACGCAGTATTTT	CASSETGLAGADTQYF
TRBV2	.	TRBJ2-2	.	TGTGCCAGCAGTCAGTTATCAGTAGCCAACACCGGGGAGCTGTTTTTT	CASSQLSVANTGELFF
TRBV10-2	.	TRBJ1-2	TRBD1	TGCGCCAGCAGACAGGTCCCGGGACAGTCAAAAGACGGCTACACCTTC	CASRQVPGQSKDGYTF
TRBV20-1	many	TRBJ2-1	.	TGCAGTGCTAGAGTTTTATTGGGAGCCTACAATGAGCAGTTCTTC	CSARVLLGAYNEQFF
TRBV4-3	few	TRBJ1-3	.	TGCGCCAGCAGCCACCCAGGCTCTGGAAACACCATATATTTT	CASSHPGSGNTIYF
TRBV7-9	.	TRBJ2-5	TRBD1	TGTGCCAGCAGCCCCACCTTACAGCGACAGGGATTCACCCAGTACTTC	CASSPTLQRQGFTQYF
TRBV7-2	.	TRBJ2-7	.	TGTGCCAGCAGCTTAGACGGAGTGGTCAGGGGCTACTACGAGCAGCACTTC	CASSLDGVVRGYYEQHF
TRBV7-3	few	TRBJ2-2	.	TGTGCCAGCAGCTCCCTGTTCGGGGAGCTGTTTTTT	CASSSLFGELFF
TRBV27	few	TRBJ2-1	TRBD2	TGTGCCAGCAGTTTCGGCGGGAGGACCAATGAGCAGTTCTTC	CASSFGGRTNEQFF
TRBV28	.	TRBJ1-1	TRBD1	TGTGCCAGCAGCCCCCGGGACAGCAACACTGAAGCTTTCTTT	CASSPRDSNTEAFF
TRBV7-2	few	TRBJ2-7	.	TGTGCCAGCAGCTTAGACGGGGATAGGGGAAGCAACGAGCAGTACTTC	CASSLDGDRGSNEQYF
TRBV29-1	.	TRBJ1-2	TRBD1	TGCAGCGTAGAACAGGGGACCAACCGCTACACCTTC	CSVEQGTNRYTF
TRBV29-1	once	TRBJ1-1	TRBD1	TGCAGCGTACAGGGGATTTACACTGAAGCTTTCTTT	CSVQGIYTEAFF
TRBV6-5	.	TRBJ2-4	.	TGTGCCAGCAGTTACTGGGGGGTCCTAGCCAAAAACATTCAGTACTTC	CASSYWGVLAKNIQYF
TRBV5-8	few	TRBJ2-1	TRBD1	TGTGCCAGCAGCTTGGACAGGGGGGTCTACAATGAGCAGTTCTTC	CASSLDRGVYNEQFF
TRBV7-9	many	TRBJ2-1	TRBD1	TGTGCCAGCAGCTTAGTTGGGGGACAGGCACGGAATGAGCAGTTCTTC	CASSLVGGQARNEQFF
TRBV27	many	TRBJ2-2	TRBD2	TGTGCCAGCAGTTTATCCCAGCGGGGGGTCGCGAACACCGGGGAGCTGTTTTTT	CASSLSQRGVANTGELFF
TRBV28	many	TRBJ2-5	TRBD2	TGTGCCAGCAGTTGGGGGAGGGACCCAAAAGAAGAGACCCAGTACTTC	CASSWGRDPKEETQYF
TRBV20-1	.	TRBJ1-5	TRBD1	TGCAGTGCTAGTAAGGGCAGGGGGCTCGGTCAGCCCCAGCATTTT	CSASKGRGLGQPQHF
TRBV28	many	TRBJ2-7	.	TGTGCCAGCAGTTCACTGGACACGTCCTACGAGCAGTACTTC	CASSSLDTSYEQYF
TRBV7-3	.	TRBJ2-3	.	TGTGCCAGCAGCCGGAGGGCCGGGACAGATACGCAGTATTTT	CASSRRAGTDTQYF
TRBV19	few	TRBJ2-5	.	TGTGCCAGTAGTACCGCAGGCAAAGAGACCCAGTACTTC	CASSTAGKETQYF
TRBV4-1	few	TRBJ2-5	.	TGCGCCAGCAGCCAAACGGCAGCGGGGACCCAGTACTTC	CASSQTAAGTQYF
TRBV7-3	many	TRBJ2-1	TRBD2	TGTGCCAGCAGTCCCAGCGGGAGGGCCTCAAATGAGCAGTTCTTC	CASSPSGRASNEQFF
TRBV3-1	.	TRBJ2-2	TRBD2	TGTGCCAGCAGCCTCGGGAGGGGAGTCGGGGAGCTGTTTTTT	CASSLGRGVGELFF
TRBV20-1	few	TRBJ2-1	TRBD2	TGCAGTCCAACCCGACCCGGGGTTTCAAGCGGGAGGGTCTCTCATGAGCAGTTCTTC	CSPTRPGVSSGRVSHEQFF
TRBV7-9	many	TRBJ2-1	TRBD2	TGTGCCAGCAGCTTAGGGCGACTAGCGGGAACCTACAATGAGCAGTTCTTC	CASSLGRLAGTYNEQFF
TRBV6-1	few	TRBJ2-1	TRBD2	TGTGCCAGCAGTGGGACTAGCGGGAGCGCATCTGAGCAGTTCTTC	CASSGTSGSASEQFF
TRBV9	.	TRBJ2-1	TRBD2	TGTGCCAGCAGCCCTTGGGACACCCTGGGACTAGCGGGAGGGGATGAGCAGTTCTTC	CASSPWDTLGLAGGDEQFF
TRBV27	.	TRBJ2-1	TRBD1	TGTGCCAGCAGTTCCCTCGGGACAGGGGGCTTCAATGAGCAGTTCTTC	CASSSLGTGGFNEQFF
TRBV7-9	many	TRBJ2-3	.	TGTGCCAGCAGCTTAGCGTTTAGCACAGATACGCAGTATTTT	CASSLAFSTDTQYF
TRBV2	many	TRBJ1-1	.	TGTGCCAGCAGTGAAGAAGGGGGGAACACTGAAGCTTTCTTT	CASSEEGGNTEAFF
TRBV12-3/TRBV12-4	many	TRBJ2-2	.	TGTGCCAGCACCCCAGCCTGGTCCGGGGAGCTGTTTTTT	CASTPAWSGELFF
TRBV6-2/TRBV6-3	once	TRBJ2-1	.	TGTGCCAGCAGTCCCTACCTCGTCCAGTACTCCTACAATGAGCAGTTCTTC	CASSPYLVQYSYNEQFF
TRBV7-2	many	TRBJ1-1	TRBD1	TGTGCCAGCAGCTTAGAAGGGGGCCCTGAAGCTTTCTTT	CASSLEGGPEAFF
TRBV6-1	.	TRBJ1-1	.	TGTGCCAGCAGTCTAAACGAGGGGCTGAACACTGAAGCTTTCTTT	CASSLNEGLNTEAFF
TRBV4-1	.	TRBJ1-1	TRBD1	TGCGCCAGCAGCCAAATACAGGGGTCTAACACTGAAGCTTTCTTT	CASSQIQGSNTEAFF
TRBV7-2	few	TRBJ1-3	.	TGTGCCAGCAGCTTCCAGAAGGGATCTGCTGGAAACACCATATATTTT	CASSFQKGSAGNTIYF